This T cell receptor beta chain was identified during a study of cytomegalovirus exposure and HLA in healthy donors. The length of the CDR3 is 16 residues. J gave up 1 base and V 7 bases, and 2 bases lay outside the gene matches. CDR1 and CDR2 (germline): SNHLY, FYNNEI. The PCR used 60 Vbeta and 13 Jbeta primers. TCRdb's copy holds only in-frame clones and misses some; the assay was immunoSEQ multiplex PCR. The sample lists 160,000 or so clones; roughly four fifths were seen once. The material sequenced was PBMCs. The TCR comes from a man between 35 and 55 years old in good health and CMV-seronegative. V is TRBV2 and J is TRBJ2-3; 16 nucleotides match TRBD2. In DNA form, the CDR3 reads TGTGCCAGCAAGGGACTAGCGGGAGGGCGCACAGATACGCAGTATTTT. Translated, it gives CASKGLAGGRTDTQYF.